This record concerns one T cell receptor (beta chain) sequence. Its antigen is still unknown. Hyperthyroidism in these 18- to 65-year-old patients was newly diagnosed, lasting under 2 months. These data come from a study of Graves' ophthalmopathy and Graves' hyperthyroidism. TCR beta CDR3 regions were amplified from RNA transcripts. An opening RT-PCR round employed HTBI primers and preceded a second-round multiplex PCR. TCRdb reprocessed the multiplex PCR reads via MiXCR and lists one record per CDR3 protein. This sample has hundreds of thousands of distinct CDR3 sequences; about 20% occur once, and the top ten carry around 6.5%. CDR1 is DFQATT and CDR2 is SNEGSKA in the germline V gene (reference sequence). V shed 1 base, J shed 2 bases, and the junction held 2 bases outside the gene matches. CDR3 size: 15 residues. The study's findings and limits: The 13-signature model separated ophthalmopathy from stable hyperthyroidism at over 85% sensitivity and about 81% specificity. Most expanded clonotypes from thyroid (those above 0.001 frequency) were also found in blood.

This clonotype was sampled from a woman aged 18-29 years with stable Graves' hyperthyroidism. Some clones in this sample may be carry-over from other donors' samples. V usage is TRBV20-1 and J usage is TRBJ2-2, with 9 nucleotides matching TRBD2. The sequencing sample was made of peripheral blood. CDR3 nucleotides: TGCAGTGCTAGAGGCGGGACTAGCAACACCGGGGAGCTGTTTTTT. It specifies CSARGGTSNTGELFF.